This TCR beta chain was obtained from a study of T-cell memory formation after mild COVID-19. Points from the study as a whole: Researchers report contracting CD4+ clones mostly in CM and EM, with CD8+ clones in EMRA.

Worth noting for this clonotype: What it binds is unknown.

One entry per CDR3 protein results from TCRdb running MiXCR on the 5' RACE reads. The sample consists of approximately 490,000 distinct CDR3 sequences, roughly 20% of them appearing once. Germline V lookup: CDR1 SGHNT, CDR2 YYREEE (reference sequence). V dropped 4 bases and J dropped 3 bases, with 15 bases sitting between them. CDR3 length equals 15 residues. The chain employs TRBV5-4 and TRBJ2-3; perhaps TRBD1 as D (6 bases). The receptor was isolated from an adult woman who had mild COVID-19 (a few samples of this study predate the infection). Cell type and time point are not known. The material sequenced was PBMCs or a T cell subset sorted from them (not recorded which). The CDR3 here is CASSLGGMSTDTQYF. CDR3 sequence (DNA): TGTGCCAGCAGCCTTGGGGGCATGAGTACAGATACGCAGTATTTT. Variable domain in full (rest from reference TRBV5-4 and TRBJ2-3): ETGVTQSPTHLIKTRGQQVTLRCSSQSGHNTVSWYQQALGQGPQFIFQYYREEENGRGNFPPRFSGLQFPNYSSELNVNALELDDSALYLCASSLGGMSTDTQYFGPGTRLTVL.